This TCR beta chain originates from a study of beta chain features in type 1 diabetes. Regarding the study as a whole: Patients with Type 1 diabetes showed moderately but significantly shorter TCRB CDR3s in all four CD4+ subsets. Compared to healthy donors, patients appeared to have naive, central memory and Treg TCRB repertoires that were more alike. A PCR bias possibly favoring shorter templates would apply equally to patients and controls.

Trimming took 2 bases from V and 1 from J; bases not matched to a gene: 2. The CDR3 has 14 residues. Germline values: CDR1 SGHDT, CDR2 YYEEEE. cDNA synthesis used the whole RNA isolate, giving expressed TCRB sequences. Assay used: immunoSEQ multiplex PCR; TCRdb lists only in-frame clones, some missing. This repertoire shows 630,000 or so clones, roughly an eighth found once; its top ten account for approximately 0.042%. A note on this clone: Its antigen is unidentified.

The TCR sequence derives from a man in his late teens or twenties with type 1 diabetes. Specimen: naive CD4+ T cells from blood. This chain uses TRBV5-6 with TRBJ1-1, with TRBD1 matching over 7 bases. The CDR3 region is CASSFGQENTEAFF. The CDR3 nucleotides are TGTGCCAGCAGCTTTGGACAGGAGAACACTGAAGCTTTCTTT.